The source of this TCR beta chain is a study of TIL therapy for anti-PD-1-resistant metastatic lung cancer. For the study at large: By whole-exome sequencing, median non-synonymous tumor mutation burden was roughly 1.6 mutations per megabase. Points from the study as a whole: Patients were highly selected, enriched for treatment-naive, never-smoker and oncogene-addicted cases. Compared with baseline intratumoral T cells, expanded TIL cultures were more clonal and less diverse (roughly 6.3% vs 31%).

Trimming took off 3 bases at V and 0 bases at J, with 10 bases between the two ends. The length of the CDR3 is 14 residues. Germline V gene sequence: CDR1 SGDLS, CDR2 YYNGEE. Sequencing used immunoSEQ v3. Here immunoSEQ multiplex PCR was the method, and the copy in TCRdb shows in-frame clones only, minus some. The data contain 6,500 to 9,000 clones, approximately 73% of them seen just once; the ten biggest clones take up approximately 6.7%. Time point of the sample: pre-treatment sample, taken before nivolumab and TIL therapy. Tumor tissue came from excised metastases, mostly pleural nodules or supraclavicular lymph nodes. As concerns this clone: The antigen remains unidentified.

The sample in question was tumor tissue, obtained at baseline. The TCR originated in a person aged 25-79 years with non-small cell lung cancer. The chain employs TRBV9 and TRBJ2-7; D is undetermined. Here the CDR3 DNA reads TGTGCCAGCAGCGCCCATGCGCGCTCCTACGAGCAGTACTTC. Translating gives CASSAHARSYEQYF. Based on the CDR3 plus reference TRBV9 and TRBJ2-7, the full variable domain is DSGVTQTPKHLITATGQRVTLRCSPRSGDLSVYWYQQSLDQGLQFLIQYYNGEERAKGNILERFSAQQFPDLHSELNLSSLELGDSALYFCASSAHARSYEQYFGPGTRLTVT.